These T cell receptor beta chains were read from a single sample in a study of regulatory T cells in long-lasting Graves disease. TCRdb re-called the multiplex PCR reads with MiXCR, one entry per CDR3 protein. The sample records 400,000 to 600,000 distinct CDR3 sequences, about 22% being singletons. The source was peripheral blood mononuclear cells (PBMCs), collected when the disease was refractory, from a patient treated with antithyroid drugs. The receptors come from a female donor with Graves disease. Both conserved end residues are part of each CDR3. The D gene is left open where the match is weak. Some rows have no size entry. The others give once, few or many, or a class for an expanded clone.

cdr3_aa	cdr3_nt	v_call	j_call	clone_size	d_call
CASSLSGQAQETQYF	TGTGCCAGCAGTTTATCGGGGCAGGCTCAAGAGACCCAGTACTTC	TRBV28	TRBJ2-5	many	NA
CASSLGRWIRAGANVLTF	TGTGCCAGCAGTCTGGGTCGCTGGATTCGGGCTGGGGCCAACGTCCTGACTTTC	TRBV27	TRBJ2-6	few	NA
CASSSDLDGAGTQYF	TGTGCCAGCAGCTCCGACCTGGACGGGGCGGGGACCCAGTACTTC	TRBV13	TRBJ2-5	many	NA
CASRAGQARSSYNSPLHF	TGTGCCAGCAGAGCGGGACAGGCCCGAAGCTCCTATAATTCACCCCTCCACTTT	TRBV6-2/TRBV6-3	TRBJ1-6	NA	TRBD1
CASSPRAGLAGNTGELFF	TGTGCCAGCAGCCCCCGGGCGGGACTAGCGGGGAACACCGGGGAGCTGTTTTTT	TRBV7-3	TRBJ2-2	NA	TRBD2
CASSYSTSEEIAFF	TGTGCCAGCAGTTACTCGACGTCAGAAGAAATAGCTTTCTTT	TRBV6-2/TRBV6-3	TRBJ1-1	few	NA
CASSRGTKNIQYF	TGTGCCAGCAGCAGGGGAACCAAAAACATTCAGTACTTC	TRBV6-1	TRBJ2-4	few	NA
CASSYHSLSQETQYF	TGTGCCAGCAGTTACCACTCCCTAAGCCAAGAGACCCAGTACTTC	TRBV6-2/TRBV6-3	TRBJ2-5	many	NA
CASSFEFGTSGPASYEQYF	TGTGCCAGCAGTTTCGAGTTCGGGACTAGCGGGCCGGCTTCCTACGAGCAGTACTTC	TRBV6-2/TRBV6-3	TRBJ2-7	few	TRBD2
CASGSGEQFF	TGTGCCAGCGGGAGTGGTGAGCAGTTCTTC	TRBV3-1	TRBJ2-1	few	NA
CASSPSRGINEQFF	TGTGCCAGCAGTCCCTCTCGGGGAATTAATGAGCAGTTCTTC	TRBV27	TRBJ2-1	NA	NA
CASSQQGGSYEQYF	TGTGCCAGCAGCCAACAGGGGGGGTCTTACGAGCAGTACTTC	TRBV7-9	TRBJ2-7	few	NA
CASSLGQGGAYEQYF	TGTGCCAGCAGCCTCGGACAGGGGGGAGCCTACGAGCAGTACTTC	TRBV28	TRBJ2-7	many	TRBD1
CASSKDGNYGYTF	TGTGCCAGCAGCAAGGACGGCAACTATGGCTACACCTTC	TRBV27	TRBJ1-2	many	NA
CASSIRQGGQNTEAFF	TGCGCCAGCAGCATCAGACAGGGAGGACAGAACACTGAAGCTTTCTTT	TRBV5-1	TRBJ1-1	many	TRBD1
CASSLWDRDRYTF	TGTGCCAGCAGTTTATGGGACAGGGATCGCTACACCTTC	TRBV12-3/TRBV12-4	TRBJ1-2	many	TRBD1
CATSRESSNQPQHF	TGTGCCACCAGCAGAGAGAGCAGCAATCAGCCCCAGCATTTT	TRBV15	TRBJ1-5	many	NA
CASSRDRLTQNTEAFF	TGTGCCAGCTCGCGGGACCGACTAACACAGAACACTGAAGCTTTCTTT	TRBV18	TRBJ1-1	few	NA
CASSLGTVGTNEKLFF	TGTGCCAGCAGCCTAGGGACAGTCGGAACTAATGAAAAACTGTTTTTT	TRBV12-3/TRBV12-4	TRBJ1-4	medium-sized	TRBD1
CASSLWGGGSYEQYF	TGCGCCAGCAGCTTGTGGGGAGGTGGCTCCTACGAGCAGTACTTC	TRBV5-1	TRBJ2-7	few	NA
CASQAGVNQPQHF	TGTGCCAGCCAAGCAGGGGTCAATCAGCCCCAGCATTTT	TRBV6-1	TRBJ1-5	many	NA
CASSPMDTRYGQYF	TGTGCCAGCAGTCCGATGGACACACGCTACGGGCAGTACTTC	TRBV28	TRBJ2-7	once	NA
CASSLMAAGETQYF	TGTGCCAGCAGTTTAATGGCCGCGGGAGAGACCCAGTACTTC	TRBV28	TRBJ2-5	many	NA
CASALGLTYGYTF	TGTGCCAGCGCCCTGGGCCTGACGTATGGCTACACCTTC	TRBV2	TRBJ1-2	many	NA
CASSSDAGSSYGYTF	TGTGCCAGCAGCTCCGATGCGGGCTCATCCTATGGCTACACCTTC	TRBV28	TRBJ1-2	many	NA
CASRLQGTDSPLHF	TGTGCCAGCAGACTACAGGGAACGGATTCACCCCTCCACTTT	TRBV3-1	TRBJ1-6	many	NA
CASSFFAGNQPQHF	TGTGCCAGCAGTTTTTTTGCGGGCAATCAGCCCCAGCATTTT	TRBV28	TRBJ1-5	few	NA
CASSLSGTANTEAFF	TGTGCCAGCAGCTTATCTGGGACCGCGAACACTGAAGCTTTCTTT	TRBV11-2	TRBJ1-1	many	NA
CASSGQGAREKLFF	TGTGCCAGCAGCGGACAGGGGGCTAGGGAAAAACTGTTTTTT	TRBV9	TRBJ1-4	NA	TRBD1
CSVINRGRTETQYF	TGCAGTGTAATTAACAGGGGGCGGACAGAGACCCAGTACTTC	TRBV20-1	TRBJ2-5	many	TRBD1
CASSLGWADSPLHF	TGTGCCAGCAGCTTAGGATGGGCTGATTCACCCCTCCACTTT	TRBV7-2	TRBJ1-6	few	NA
CATSDIADYEQYF	TGTGCCACCAGTGACATTGCCGACTACGAGCAGTACTTC	TRBV24-1	TRBJ2-7	many	NA
CASSFDRTNTEAFF	TGTGCCAGTAGTTTCGACAGGACGAACACTGAAGCTTTCTTT	TRBV19	TRBJ1-1	many	NA
CASSSALAGGRRDEQYF	TGTGCCAGCAGTTCCGCCCTAGCGGGAGGGCGTCGTGACGAGCAGTACTTC	TRBV6-2/TRBV6-3	TRBJ2-7	many	TRBD2
CASSYENWGNQPQHF	TGTGCCAGCAGTTACGAAAACTGGGGCAATCAGCCCCAGCATTTT	TRBV6-5	TRBJ1-5	NA	NA
CSAQDGGYQPQHF	TGCAGTGCTCAAGACGGGGGTTATCAGCCCCAGCATTTT	TRBV20-1	TRBJ1-5	NA	NA